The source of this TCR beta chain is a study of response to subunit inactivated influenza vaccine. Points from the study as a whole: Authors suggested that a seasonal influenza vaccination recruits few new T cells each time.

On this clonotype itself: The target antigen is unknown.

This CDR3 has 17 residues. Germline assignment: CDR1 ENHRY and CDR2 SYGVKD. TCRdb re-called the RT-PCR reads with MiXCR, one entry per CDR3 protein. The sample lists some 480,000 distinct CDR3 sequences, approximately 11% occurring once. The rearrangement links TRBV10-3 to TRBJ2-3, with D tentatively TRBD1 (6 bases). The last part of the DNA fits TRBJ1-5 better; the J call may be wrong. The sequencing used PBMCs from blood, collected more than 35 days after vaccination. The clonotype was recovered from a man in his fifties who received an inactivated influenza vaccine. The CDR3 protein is CAISESRRGGYTDTQHF. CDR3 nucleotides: TGTGCCATCAGTGAGTCGCGGCGGGGGGGCTACACAGATACGCAGCATTTT.